This T cell receptor beta chain was documented in a study of T-cell reconstitution after alpha-beta-depleted transplantation in children. Unique molecular identifiers were used to barcode this TCRbeta library. TCRdb redid the calling of the PCR reads with MiXCR, one entry per CDR3 protein. The sample has more than 250,000 distinct CDR3 sequences, nearly 10% seen once. The germline V and J ends were trimmed by 4 bases and 0 bases, with 13 bases remaining between them. This CDR3 is built from 16 residues. This clonotype was obtained from a human donor who donated a stem cell graft to a child with SCID. This specimen consisted of PBMCs from the stem cell graft donor, obtained from the stem cell graft. This rearrangement joins TRBV12-3 or TRBV12-4 to TRBJ2-1; D uncertain. CDR3 loop: CASSSVPASSYNEQFF. As DNA, the CDR3 is TGTGCCAGCAGTTCCGTTCCGGCAAGCTCCTACAATGAGCAGTTCTTC.